This TCR beta chain was profiled in a study of blood T cell repertoires in COVID-19. Here immunoSEQ multiplex PCR was the method, and the copy in TCRdb shows in-frame clones only, minus some. Of 110,000 to 150,000 clones listed, roughly 90% are singletons. This clone came up a few times. V dropped 0 bases and J dropped 4; count of bases not matched to a gene: 6. The CDR3 totals 15 residues. CDR1 and CDR2 (germline): SGHAT, FQNNGV. The TCR comes from a man in his forties or fifties with active or convalescent COVID-19. The specimen was peripheral blood. The genes are TRBV11-2 and TRBJ2-7; 7 bases are a match to TRBD2. The CDR3 spells CASSLEVAGGYEQYF. The CDR3 region has the DNA TGTGCCAGCAGCTTAGAGGTAGCCGGGGGGTACGAGCAGTACTTC.